The rows below give T cell receptor beta chains drawn from one sample of a study of blood T cell repertoires in COVID-19. Clones were sequenced by immunoSEQ multiplex PCR, and TCRdb holds only the in-frame ones, with some missing. Of about 260,000 clones in the sample, roughly 88% were seen once. The sequenced sample was PBMCs or T cells enriched from blood (not recorded which). These receptors were obtained from a woman in her thirties or forties who had been exposed to COVID-19. Each CDR3 is given with its conserved first and last residue. Fields, in order: clone size, V gene, D gene, J gene, CDR3 protein, CDR3 DNA. The D gene is left open where the match is weak. Clone size is stated in some rows and not others, as once, few, many or a class when expanded.

.	TRBV24-1	TRBD1	TRBJ2-3	CATSTGGEDTQYF	TGTGCCACCTCGACAGGGGGCGAGGATACGCAGTATTTT
.	TRBV5-1	TRBD2	TRBJ2-3	CASSLSGLAYDTQYF	TGTGCCAGCAGCTTGTCTGGACTAGCGTACGATACGCAGTATTTT
few	TRBV24-1	.	TRBJ2-2	CATSFNGELFF	TGTGCCACCAGTTTTAATGGGGAGCTGTTTTTT
once	TRBV6-1	TRBD1	TRBJ1-4	CASSETGMNEKLFF	TGTGCCAGCAGTGAGACAGGGATGAATGAAAAACTGTTTTTT
.	TRBV29-1	.	TRBJ2-1	CTAGQISYNEQFF	TGCACTGCTGGGCAAATCTCCTACAATGAGCAGTTCTTC
.	TRBV7-2	.	TRBJ1-6	CASNPGMGNSPLHF	TGTGCCAGCAACCCCGGGATGGGCAATTCACCCCTCCACTTT
.	TRBV5-1	TRBD1	TRBJ1-5	CASSLFPGTGDPQHF	TGTGCCAGCAGCTTGTTTCCCGGGACAGGGGATCCCCAGCATTTT
.	TRBV19	.	TRBJ1-4	CASSRTGTSGRAQLFF	TGTGCCAGTAGCCGTACCGGGACATCTGGTCGTGCTCAACTGTTTTTT
once	TRBV15	.	TRBJ2-5	CATSSMPQVARGETQYF	TGTGCCACCAGCAGTATGCCTCAGGTGGCTAGGGGAGAGACCCAGTACTTC
.	TRBV10-3	TRBD1	TRBJ1-5	CAISESMGTGGGQPQHF	TGTGCCATCAGTGAGTCAATGGGGACAGGGGGGGGTCAGCCCCAGCATTTT
.	TRBV18	.	TRBJ1-1	CASSNPVTMNTEAFF	TGTGCCAGCTCAAACCCGGTAACCATGAACACTGAAGCTTTCTTT
once	TRBV11-1	TRBD2	TRBJ2-1	CASSLAFRAGTGNEQFF	TGTGCCAGCAGCTTAGCTTTTCGAGCGGGGACCGGCAATGAGCAGTTCTTC
once	TRBV11-3	TRBD2	TRBJ2-1	CASSLDGSGGYNEQFF	TGTGCCAGCAGCTTAGACGGTAGCGGGGGTTACAATGAGCAGTTCTTC
.	TRBV2	TRBD2	TRBJ2-3	CAATSGGTDTQYF	TGTGCCGCCACTAGCGGGGGCACAGATACGCAGTATTTT
.	TRBV30	.	TRBJ1-1	CAWSVQNLNTEAFF	TGTGCCTGGAGTGTACAGAATCTGAACACTGAAGCTTTCTTT
.	TRBV2	TRBD1	TRBJ1-2	CASSEARGTGYGYTF	TGTGCCAGCAGTGAAGCGCGGGGGACAGGGTATGGCTACACCTTC
.	TRBV9	TRBD2	TRBJ2-5	CASSVGLAGGGETQYF	TGTGCCAGCAGCGTAGGACTAGCGGGGGGTGGAGAGACCCAGTACTTC
.	TRBV3-1/TRBV3-2	.	TRBJ1-2	CASSQAGGLSYGYTF	TGTGCCAGCAGCCAAGCCGGGGGGCTGAGCTATGGCTACACCTTC
.	TRBV7-9	TRBD1	TRBJ1-1	CASSRTGLNTEAFF	TGTGCCAGCAGCAGGACAGGGTTGAACACTGAAGCTTTCTTT
.	TRBV11-3	.	TRBJ2-1	CASSLGGAAYNEQFF	TGTGCCAGCAGCTTAGGCGGGGCGGCCTACAATGAGCAGTTCTTC
once	TRBV19	.	TRBJ2-7	CASMGAPGQQYF	TGTGCCAGTATGGGGGCACCGGGACAGCAGTACTTC
few	TRBV19	TRBD2	TRBJ2-2	CASRTGTSVTGELFF	TGTGCCAGTAGAACCGGGACTAGTGTCACCGGGGAGCTGTTTTTT
.	TRBV3-1/TRBV3-2	TRBD1	TRBJ2-5	CASSSRGLETQYF	TGTGCCAGCAGCTCCAGGGGGCTGGAGACCCAGTACTTC
.	TRBV10-3	TRBD1	TRBJ2-6	CAISDPIRTGYSGANVLTF	TGTGCCATCAGTGATCCTATTCGGACAGGCTACTCTGGGGCCAACGTCCTGACTTTC
.	TRBV25-1	TRBD1	TRBJ1-4	CACKKGQGNEKLFF	TGTGCATGCAAAAAGGGACAGGGGAATGAAAAACTGTTTTTT
few	TRBV19	.	TRBJ1-1	CASREIGALNTEAFF	TGTGCCAGTAGGGAGATTGGGGCGCTGAACACTGAAGCTTTCTTT